A selection of T cell receptor beta chains follows, all from one sample in a study of identifying expanded T cells in peripheral blood. Libraries were prepared by immunoSEQ multiplex PCR; TCRdb keeps only in-frame clonotypes and omits some of them. In the table there are tens of thousands of clones, roughly 81% of which are singletons. Sequenced input: blood. These receptors were taken from a person aged 18 to 69 in good health. Each CDR3 is given with its conserved first and last residue. A D gene is named only where the DNA matches it firmly.

TRBV29-1,.,CSVKTLAGVGTEAFF
TRBV6-6,.,CASSYSGGYSYEQYF
TRBV9,.,CASSAYRERTEAFF
TRBV7-3,.,CASSPPFTDTQYF
TRBV7-2,.,CASSLGPGDGEQYF
TRBV19,.,CATSGTGGEKLFF
TRBV5-6,TRBD2,CASSGGLLGTQYF
TRBV2,TRBD1,CASSRQGAGDYGYTF
TRBV19,.,CASTQDGNDNQPQHF
TRBV7-2,TRBD2,CASGSSGPLEQFF
TRBV27,.,CASSLNPTLNEKLFF
TRBV5-5,TRBD1,CASSRGTGDGNTIYF
TRBV13,TRBD1,CASRRTSDRVSYEQYF
TRBV30,.,CAWSRGLPYNEQFF
TRBV7-2,.,CASSDRRRLNEKLFF
TRBV5-1,TRBD2,CASMTSGGTVEQFF
TRBV2,TRBD1,CASLPGQGNQPQHF
TRBV7-9,.,CASSLGPGELFF
TRBV2,.,CASKIRTGAYEQYF
TRBV19,.,CATGTVGTEAFF
TRBV11-2,.,CASSYNSNQPQHF
TRBV7-2,.,CASSYEGLTGELFF
TRBV6-5,.,CASSFDRSHYEQYF
TRBV6-6,.,CASSYSSHLGDTQYF
TRBV10-2,.,CASSPSGGEKLFF
TRBV5-5,.,CASSLLGNYNSPLHF
TRBV30,.,CALIQGGNGYTF
TRBV2,.,CASTLTDLGGYTF
TRBV5-4,.,CASSFLGGVGELFF
TRBV29-1,.,CSVGGVRGSGNTIYF
TRBV20-1,.,CSARPAVYTF
TRBV10-3,.,CAIAPGSSGNTIYF
TRBV11-3,TRBD1,CASSSPGGLNIQYF
TRBV19,.,CASIQGGSNQPQHF
TRBV10-3,.,CAISETFTVNTEAFF
TRBV30,.,CAWGPVNTIYF
TRBV4-1,.,CASSQDSQGITGGYTF
TRBV2,.,CASRVRDSGYGYTF
TRBV27,.,CASSLPKQGREQFF
TRBV11-3,.,CASSPQVTYEQYF
TRBV19,TRBD1,CASSYRGFTYEQYF
TRBV5-4,TRBD1,CASSLAAGGSFVEKLFF
TRBV7-9,.,CASSGGGAGASVDEQFF
TRBV6-1,.,CASSELGPTFGSGELFF
TRBV5-3,.,CASSLAPTGARTQYF
TRBV19,.,CASSIALSLETQYF
TRBV5-6,.,CASSLRPAIGGNQPQHF
TRBV27,.,CASTLSLGGNTEAFF
TRBV6-1,TRBD2,CASSTLAGEGETQYF
TRBV6-5,.,CASSNTGTYEQYF
TRBV19,.,CASNHPGYNQPQHF
TRBV4-3,.,CASSQANGFAGSGNTIYF
TRBV27,TRBD2,CASSFLSGGISGANVLTF
TRBV14,TRBD1,CASSQTTGREKLFF
TRBV27,.,CATKQDSFSSGANVLTF